The T cell receptor (beta chain) under discussion was sequenced for a study of neurological immune-mediated disorders. This clonotype came up many times. Its antigen is still unknown. The CDR3 runs 15 residues. The V gene lost 6 bases and the J gene lost 4 bases, with 17 bases spanning the gap. CDR1 and CDR2 from the germline V gene are SGHTA and FQGNSA. Study-wide results and caveats: The multiple sclerosis repertoire cluster lacked an association with any feature, whether clinical or MRI. Phylogenetic analysis grouped 18 of 34 multiple sclerosis patients' repertoires together, suggesting a possible repertoire signature.

The authors made cDNA by 5'RACE with 10-nucleotide random UMIs. TCRdb re-derived calls from the 5' RACE reads in MiXCR, one entry per CDR3 protein. The sample holds around 130,000 distinct CDR3 sequences, about 3.4% seen once. The V gene is TRBV7-2, the J gene TRBJ2-3, with D possibly TRBD1 on 5 matching bases. This TCR was sampled from a woman aged 25 to 39 with multiple sclerosis. What was sequenced was PBMCs. Written as DNA, the CDR3 is TGTGCCAGCAGGACAGCCCCCCAGGAACCAGATACGCAGTATTTT. This codes for CASRTAPQEPDTQYF. The full variable domain, in which reference TRBV7-2 and TRBJ2-3 provide the parts outside the CDR3, is GAGVSQSPSNKVTEKGKDVELRCDPISGHTALYWYRQSLGQGLEFLIYFQGNSAPDKSGLPSDRFSAERTGGSVSTLTIQRTQQEDSAVYLCASRTAPQEPDTQYFGPGTRLTVL.